Following are 21 T cell receptor beta chains from one sample sequenced in a study of regulatory T cells in long-lasting Graves disease. Construction of TCR beta libraries relied on iRepertoire HTBI primers and on Arm-PCR targeting CDR3 regions. Each CDR3 protein gets one entry after TCRdb re-called the multiplex PCR reads with MiXCR. Of approximately 270,000 distinct CDR3 sequences listed, around 18% are singletons. Time point given: newly diagnosed GD, antithyroid drugs for less than 3 months. Researchers made the TCR library from RNA that was extracted from PBMCs. These same data were also listed under a study on T cells in Graves' hyperthyroidism and ophthalmopathy.

This sample comprised peripheral blood mononuclear cells (PBMCs), obtained at new diagnosis, from a patient treated with antithyroid drugs. These receptor sequences come from a woman younger than 45 with Graves disease.

Only a few counts were recorded for this clonotype. One base away lies a much larger clone, so this may be a sequencing read error. This chain joins TRBV15 and TRBJ2-7; D gene uncertain. Germline CDR1 is LNHNV and CDR2 is YYDKDF (reference sequence). Trimming cost V 0 bases and J 0 bases, with 9 bases left between them. This CDR3 comprises 15 residues. The CDR3 nucleotides read TGTGCCACCAGCAGAGATCGAGGTAGCTCCTACGAGCAGTACTTC. It yields the protein CATSRDRGSSYEQYF.

This clonotype was counted at least ten times. This chain joins TRBV14 and TRBJ2-2; no reliable D call. The CDR3 has 15 amino acids. Germline V CDR1 and CDR2: SGHDN, FVKESK. Trimming cost V 4 bases and J 3 bases, with 12 bases left between them. In DNA, the CDR3 is TGTGCCAGCAGCCCCGCGCGGTGGTACACCGGGGAGCTGTTTTTT. Its translation is CASSPARWYTGELFF. Based on the CDR3 plus reference TRBV14 and TRBJ2-2, the full variable domain is EAGVTQFPSHSVIEKGQTVTLRCDPISGHDNLYWYRRVMGKEIKFLLHFVKESKQDESGMPNNRFLAERTGGTYSTLKVQPAELEDSGVYFCASSPARWYTGELFFGEGSRLTVL.

This clonotype was recorded many times. This chain connects TRBV6-1 to TRBJ1-2; D may be TRBD1 (5 bases). The length of the CDR3 is 13 residues. Looked up from germline, CDR1 is MNHNS and CDR2 is SASEGT. V dropped 10 bases and J dropped 4 bases, with 16 bases sitting between them. The CDR3 here is CATGRGTPYGYTF. In DNA, the CDR3 is TGTGCCACCGGGCGAGGGACGCCCTATGGCTACACCTTC.

This clonotype was seen at least ten times. This chain uses TRBV9 with TRBJ2-3; D unclear. Germline V gives CDR1 SGDLS, CDR2 YYNGEE. The CDR3 spans 13 residues. Trimming took 1 base from V and 6 from J, leaving 9 bases between them. CDR3 nucleotides: TGTGCCAGCAGCGTACGTGTCCCGGATACGCAGTATTTT. Translated, it gives CASSVRVPDTQYF. The complete variable domain, with remaining parts taken from reference TRBV9 and TRBJ2-3, reads DSGVTQTPKHLITATGQRVTLRCSPRSGDLSVYWYQQSLDQGLQFLIQYYNGEERAKGNILERFSAQQFPDLHSELNLSSLELGDSALYFCASSVRVPDTQYFGPGTRLTVL.

In its sample, this clonotype was seen many times. The chain links TRBV7-2 to TRBJ2-1; 8 nucleotides agree with TRBD2. V lost 4 bases to trimming and J lost 7 bases; unmatched junction nucleotides: 9. Germline V gives CDR1 SGHTA, CDR2 FQGNSA. The CDR3 covers 15 residues. The CDR3 loop is CASSYHPGLENEQFF. In DNA form, the CDR3 reads TGTGCCAGCAGCTACCACCCGGGACTAGAAAATGAGCAGTTCTTC.

This clonotype was picked up many times. This chain uses TRBV3-1 with TRBJ1-3; no clear D gene. Germline assignment: CDR1 LGHDT and CDR2 YNNKEL (reference sequence). The CDR3 totals 14 residues. V was clipped by 0 bases and J by 2 bases, with 5 bases between them. The chain's CDR3 is CASSQDLAGNTIYF. CDR3 sequence (DNA): TGTGCCAGCAGCCAAGATTTGGCTGGAAACACCATATATTTT.

This clonotype has at least ten counts. The chain is built from TRBV27 and TRBJ1-2, with a tentative D call TRBD1 (6 bases). Between the trimmed V and J ends, which lost 3 bases and 5 bases, there was a span of 10 bases. This CDR3 region has 13 residues. CDR1 and CDR2 from the germline V gene are MNHEY and SMNVEV (reference sequence). The chain's CDR3 is CASSFGQGYGYTF. CDR3 in DNA: TGTGCCAGCAGTTTCGGGCAGGGGTATGGCTACACCTTC.

In regard to this clonotype: This may be a read error: a much more frequent sequence differs by one nucleotide. The gene calls are TRBV5-1 and TRBJ1-1, with TRBD1 matching 10 bases. V shed 4 bases and J 5 bases; nucleotides not matched to a gene: 5. CDR3 length: 14 residues. Germline values: CDR1 SGHRS, CDR2 YFSETQ. CDR3 amino acids: CASSTGQGGTEAFF. Here the CDR3 DNA reads TGCGCCAGCAGCACCGGACAGGGGGGTACTGAAGCTTTCTTT.

Ten or more counts support this clonotype. The chain carries TRBV6-5 and TRBJ1-1; 7 bases agree with TRBD1. V gave up 2 bases and J gave up 1 base; unmatched junction bases: 7. CDR1 and CDR2 (germline): MNHEY, SVGAGI. The CDR3 runs 16 residues. The CDR3: CASSYSTGTANTEAFF. CDR3 nucleotide sequence: TGTGCCAGCAGTTACAGCACCGGGACAGCGAACACTGAAGCTTTCTTT.

Concerning this clonotype: It differs at one base from a far larger clone, so likely a read error. The rearrangement uses TRBV27 and TRBJ2-5, with D perhaps matching TRBD1 (6 bases). Germline lookup yields CDR1 MNHEY and CDR2 SMNVEV (reference sequence). This CDR3 comprises 16 residues. V lost 5 bases, J lost 0 bases, and 16 bases lay in between. Here the CDR3 reads CASSDSHGTHQETQYF. The CDR3 nucleotides read TGTGCCAGCAGTGATTCCCACGGGACACACCAAGAGACCCAGTACTTC.

This clonotype was seen at least ten times. V and J are TRBV28 and TRBJ2-7, with a tentative D call TRBD1 (5 bases). The CDR3 is 13 amino acids. Germline lookup yields CDR1 MDHEN and CDR2 SYDVKM. V was cut by 6 bases and J by 6 bases, with 15 bases left in between. CDR3 region: CASRNYQGGEQYF. DNA of the CDR3: TGTGCCAGCAGAAATTACCAGGGCGGCGAGCAGTACTTC.

In this sample, this clonotype turned up many times. The V gene is TRBV4-2, the J gene TRBJ1-5; weak D call: TRBD1 (5 bases). V dropped 1 base and J dropped 5 bases, with 15 bases sitting between them. This CDR3 contains 16 residues. CDR1 and CDR2 (germline): LGHNA, YNFKEQ. The CDR3: CASSQVSTRGDQPQHF. CDR3 nucleotides: TGTGCCAGCAGCCAAGTTTCCACCCGAGGGGATCAGCCCCAGCATTTT.

This clonotype has just a few counts. The rearrangement links TRBV19 to TRBJ1-1; no reliable D call. CDR1 is LNHDA and CDR2 is SQIVND in the germline V gene (reference sequence). The CDR3 loop spans 13 amino acids. V dropped 5 bases and J dropped 0 bases, with 7 bases sitting between them. The chain's CDR3 is CASSETLNTEAFF. The CDR3 DNA reads as TGTGCCAGTAGTGAGACCCTGAACACTGAAGCTTTCTTT. The variable domain in full, completed from reference TRBV19 and TRBJ1-1, reads DGGITQSPKYLFRKEGQNVTLSCEQNLNHDAMYWYRQDPGQGLRLIYYSQIVNDFQKGDIAEGYSVSREKKESFPLTVTSAQKNPTAFYLCASSETLNTEAFFGQGTRLTVV.

This clonotype was found many times. V is TRBV7-2 and J is TRBJ1-3; D gene uncertain. V lost 4 bases and J lost 0, with 7 bases in between. CDR1 SGHTA and CDR2 FQGNSA come from the germline V gene. CDR3 length: 14 amino acids. The CDR3 coding sequence is TGTGCCAGCAGCTCCGGATCCTCTGGAAACACCATATATTTT. Amino acids: CASSSGSSGNTIYF.

The rearrangement links TRBV9 to TRBJ2-1; 9 nucleotides line up with TRBD1. J lost 1 base, V lost 6 bases, and 8 bases had no gene match. This CDR3 spans 16 amino acids. CDR1 and CDR2 from the germline V gene are SGDLS and YYNGEE. For the CDR3, the DNA is TGTGCCAGCACCGCACAGGGGGCAGGGTCCTACAATGAGCAGTTCTTC. Protein sequence: CASTAQGAGSYNEQFF.

Details on this clonotype: A far larger clone is just one base off, so this is likely a read error. The chain is built from TRBV7-9 and TRBJ2-3; 12 nucleotides align to TRBD1. CDR1 and CDR2 from the germline V gene are SEHNR and FQNEAQ (reference sequence). CDR3 length equals 15 residues. CDR3 in amino acids: CASSPGTGGNYERYF. The CDR3, as DNA: TGTGCCAGCAGCCCCGGGACAGGGGGCAATTACGAGCGGTACTTC.

This clonotype has more than one count but fewer than ten. A much more abundant neighbour one base away suggests this may be a read error. This CDR3 fails to terminate in the conserved phenylalanine or tryptophan, so it likely reflects a read error. V gene TRBV2 combines with J gene TRBJ1-1; no firm D call. CDR1 is SNHLY and CDR2 is FYNNEI in the germline V gene. The CDR3 contains 12 residues. Trimming took 6 bases from V and 5 from J, leaving 10 bases between them. The CDR3 DNA follows: TGTGCCAGCAGGAAACATTTAACTGAAGCTTTCCTT. This sequence encodes CASRKHLTEAFL.

This clonotype was seen many times. This chain joins TRBV27 and TRBJ1-6; D is undetermined. Between the trimmed V and J ends, which lost 5 bases and 1 base, there was a span of 15 bases. The CDR3 runs to 17 residues. The germline V gene has CDR1 MNHEY and CDR2 SMNVEV (reference sequence). The CDR3 DNA follows: TGTGCCAGCAGTCGATACATAATAGGATCCTATAATTCACCCCTCCACTTT. Amino acids: CASSRYIIGSYNSPLHF.

In its sample, this clonotype was seen many times. V is TRBV11-2 and J is TRBJ1-2, with D perhaps matching TRBD1 (5 bases). Germline CDR1 and CDR2: SGHAT and FQNNGV. V lost 7 bases and J 5 bases, leaving 11 bases between the germline ends. CDR3 length: 12 residues. The CDR3 DNA reads TGTGCCAGCACCCTGGGGGAATATGGCTACACCTTC. Translation gives CASTLGEYGYTF.

This clonotype was detected ten times or more. V gene TRBV6-1 combines with J gene TRBJ1-6; D unclear. CDR1 MNHNS and CDR2 SASEGT come from the germline V gene. V lost 7 bases and J lost 7, with 14 bases in between. This CDR3 is 14 amino acids long. The CDR3 DNA reads TGTGCCAGCACAAAGGTGCTAGCCAATTCACCCCTCCACTTT. It specifies CASTKVLANSPLHF.

The count of this clonotype is one. The CDR3 end shows no conserved phenylalanine or tryptophan, and so a read error is likely. V and J are TRBV14 and TRBJ1-1, with D possibly matching TRBD1 (5 bases). Germline loops: CDR1 SGHDN, CDR2 FVKESK. CDR3 length: 17 residues. Deletions cut 1 base from V and 1 base from J, with 16 bases between. The CDR3, as DNA: TGTGCCAGCAGCCAAGTCCCGAGACAGAGCCCGAACACTGAAGCTTTCCTT. It codes for CASSQVPRQSPNTEAFL.